These 23 T cell receptor beta chains originate from one sample sequenced in a study of low-dose radiotherapy and immunotherapy resistance in tumors. Time point here: before trial treatment. Both TCRalpha and TCRbeta chains were reverse transcribed with V-gene-specific primers. The PCR that amplified TCRs ran for around 20 cycles, relying on a constant-region primer and a V-primer adapter. MiXCR, run by TCRdb on the reads, gives a single entry per CDR3 protein. The data show roughly 54,000 distinct CDR3 sequences, less than 25% seen once. The sequencing here drew on PBMCs, taken before treatment. The source is a male donor with prostate cancer.

V is TRBV28 and J is TRBJ2-7; 8 bases match TRBD1. CDR1 is MDHEN, CDR2 SYDVKM, per germline. CDR3 size: 14 residues. J was trimmed by 7 bases and V by 5 bases; bases with no gene match: 10. This CDR3 reads CASSQRDRPGEQYF. CDR3 sequence (DNA): TGTGCCAGCAGTCAAAGGGACAGGCCAGGAGAGCAGTACTTC. Supplemented by reference TRBV28 and TRBJ2-7, the full variable domain reads DVKVTQSSRYLVKRTGEKVFLECVQDMDHENMFWYRQDPGLGLRLIYFSYDVKMKEKGDIPEGYSVSREKKERFSLILESASTNQTSMYLCASSQRDRPGEQYFGPGTRLTVT.

The chain joins TRBV6-2 or TRBV6-3 to TRBJ2-1; D call uncertain. V was shortened by 5 bases and J by 6 bases, with 14 bases between the two germline ends. CDR3 size: 14 residues. Germline CDR1 MNHEY, CDR2 SVGEGT. The CDR3 reads CASSEVIRVNEQFF. The CDR3 DNA is TGTGCCAGCAGTGAAGTGATTAGAGTCAATGAGCAGTTCTTC.

The rearrangement joins TRBV20-1 to TRBJ2-1; 14 bases are shared with TRBD2. V gave up 3 bases and J gave up 4 bases; unmatched junction bases: 8. Germline V CDR1 and CDR2: DFQATT, SNEGSKA (reference sequence). This CDR3 is built from 17 residues. The CDR3 region has the DNA TGCAGTGCTAGCGACCCGGGACTAGCGGGGGCATACAATGAGCAGTTCTTC. It translates to CSASDPGLAGAYNEQFF.

This clonotype was recorded at least ten times. The chain uses TRBV18 and TRBJ1-1; D may be TRBD1 (6 bases). The V and J ends lost 3 bases and 1 base respectively, with 12 bases between them. CDR1 is KGHSH and CDR2 is LQKENI in the germline V gene. The CDR3 sequence is 15 residues long. The CDR3 DNA reads TGTGCCAGCTCACCGGAACTACAGGGGAACACTGAAGCTTTCTTT. It specifies CASSPELQGNTEAFF.

As for this clonotype: A far larger clone is a single base away, which makes a read error likely. The chain has TRBV5-6 and TRBJ2-1, with 8 bases fitting TRBD1. The CDR3 is 15 amino acids. The germline V gene encodes CDR1 SGHDT and CDR2 YYEEEE. The V segment lost 4 bases and the J segment 10 bases; nucleotides outside the gene matches: 13. This CDR3 reads CASSRGTGVSYEQFF. Here the CDR3 DNA reads TGTGCCAGCAGCCGGGGGACAGGAGTCTCCTACGAGCAGTTCTTC.

This clonotype was recorded only once. The chain combines TRBV6-6 with TRBJ2-1, with TRBD1 matching 7 bases. After removal of 6 bases from V and 0 bases from J, the junction contained 5 bases not matched to a gene. CDR1 and CDR2 (germline): MNHNY, SVGAGI (reference sequence). This CDR3 region has 15 residues. CDR3 bases: TGTGCCAGCAGCCCACAGGGGAGCTCCTACAATGAGCAGTTCTTC. Its protein is CASSPQGSSYNEQFF.

Only a few counts were recorded for this clonotype. CDR3 in DNA: TGCAGCGCTATGGGCCCCGAGCAGTACTTC. Protein product: CSAMGPEQYF. This chain connects TRBV29-1 to TRBJ2-7; D not resolved. CDR3 length equals 10 residues. Looked up from germline, CDR1 is SQVTM and CDR2 is ANQGSEA. The ends were cut back, 7 bases at V and 6 bases at J, with 10 bases in the middle.

This clonotype was recorded a few times. The chain links TRBV5-1 to TRBJ1-1, with no clear D. V lost 4 bases to trimming and J lost 1 base, with 11 bases between them. The CDR3 runs 14 residues. Germline assignment: CDR1 SGHRS and CDR2 YFSETQ. This CDR3 reads CASSNRSRNTEAFF. CDR3 nucleotide sequence: TGCGCCAGCAGCAATAGGAGTAGGAACACTGAAGCTTTCTTT.

This clonotype was recorded at least ten times. V and J are TRBV6-6 and TRBJ2-7; 9 bases map to TRBD2. This CDR3 is built from 17 residues. Germline CDR1 reads MNHNY; CDR2 reads SVGAGI (reference sequence). Trimming removed 0 bases from V and 7 bases from J; junction bases left unmatched: 13. CDR3 sequence: CASSYSRGAGGPGEQYF. The CDR3 DNA reads as TGTGCCAGCAGTTACTCCCGCGGGGCGGGAGGGCCGGGGGAGCAGTACTTC.

This clonotype was seen only a few times. The chain couples TRBV3-1 to TRBJ2-1; TRBD2 aligns across 14 bases. Germline CDR1 LGHDT, CDR2 YNNKEL (reference sequence). There are 22 residues in the CDR3. Trimming cost V 4 bases and J 1 base; bases outside gene matches: 18. DNA for the CDR3: TGTGCCAGCAGCCTCAATCAACTATGGGGGCGACTAGCGGGAGGGTCCTACAATGAGCAGTTCTTC. Translated: CASSLNQLWGRLAGGSYNEQFF.

This clonotype was seen ten or more times. The chain recombines TRBV11-2 with TRBJ2-2; 7 bases are shared with TRBD2. Germline trimming cut 6 bases from V and 2 bases from J; bases unmatched to any gene: 21. The CDR3 is made up of 20 amino acids. Germline-derived CDR1 and CDR2 are SGHAT and FQNNGV. CDR3 coding DNA: TGTGCCAGCAGACGGGTCTCGGGGAAGGTGGGAGGGCGAAACACCGGGGAGCTGTTTTTT. Protein product: CASRRVSGKVGGRNTGELFF.

Notes on this clonotype: This is likely an artifact of a read error, given a far larger clone one base away. This chain uses TRBV28 with TRBJ2-5; TRBD2 is a possible D gene (6 bases). The V end was cut by 5 bases, the J end by 10 bases, with 11 bases between. The CDR3 loop spans 11 amino acids. Germline CDR1 and CDR2: MDHEN and SYDVKM. CDR3 loop: CASSTPGSQYF. The CDR3, as DNA: TGTGCCAGCAGTACACCCGGGAGCCAGTACTTC.

Only a few counts were recorded for this clonotype. The DNA for the CDR3 is TGCGCCAGCAGCCAAGATCTGGCGGCCTATGGCTACACCTTC. Translating gives CASSQDLAAYGYTF. The chain is built from TRBV4-1 and TRBJ1-2; D is undetermined. The CDR3 is made up of 14 amino acids. Trimming pared 0 bases from V and 4 bases from J, leaving 9 bases between. Germline V gene sequence: CDR1 MGHRA, CDR2 YSYEKL.

The rearrangement joins TRBV9 to TRBJ2-1; 7 bases agree with TRBD2. CDR1 is SGDLS, CDR2 YYNGEE, per germline. The CDR3 is 15 residues long. J gave up 1 base and V 5 bases, and 6 bases lay outside the gene matches. CDR3 DNA sequence: TGTGCCAGCAGTGAGAGCGGGGCATCCTACAATGAGCAGTTCTTC. Its protein product is CASSESGASYNEQFF.

V gene TRBV18 combines with J gene TRBJ1-4; 9 bases agree with TRBD1. V dropped 0 bases and J dropped 6; count of bases not matched to a gene: 2. The CDR3 is 15 residues long. Germline V gene data show CDR1 as KGHSH and CDR2 as LQKENI. CDR3 bases: TGTGCCAGCTCACCACCCGGACAGGGGTATGAAAAACTGTTTTTT. It yields the protein CASSPPGQGYEKLFF. Combining the CDR3 with reference TRBV18 and TRBJ1-4 gives the whole variable domain NAGVMQNPRHLVRRRGQEARLRCSPMKGHSHVYWYRQLPEEGLKFMVYLQKENIIDESGMPKERFSAEFPKEGPSILRIQQVVRGDSAAYFCASSPPGQGYEKLFFGSGTQLSVL.

This clonotype was seen at least ten times. The gene calls are TRBV7-2 and TRBJ1-5, with 8 bases lining up with TRBD1. In germline, CDR1 is SGHTA, CDR2 FQGNSA. This CDR3 contains 15 residues. Trimming took 4 bases from V and 7 from J; bases not matched to a gene: 9. The CDR3 loop reads CASSSDRGTGQPQHF. The CDR3 DNA reads TGTGCCAGCAGCTCAGACAGGGGTACGGGCCAGCCCCAGCATTTT.

This clonotype has ten or more counts. The rearrangement links TRBV28 to TRBJ2-7; 15 bases align to TRBD2. V lost 6 bases to trimming and J lost 4 bases; unmatched junction nucleotides: 16. Germline V gene sequence: CDR1 MDHEN, CDR2 SYDVKM. The CDR3 contains 19 residues. CDR3 amino acids: CASRITGTSGRTRLYEQYF. The CDR3 bases are TGTGCCAGCAGAATCACCGGGACTAGCGGGAGGACAAGGTTGTACGAGCAGTACTTC.

As to this clonotype: Given a far larger clone just one base away, this is likely a sequencing read error. The chain couples TRBV10-3 to TRBJ2-1, with 9 bases that match TRBD1. The V gene end was trimmed by 8 bases and the J gene end by 10 bases; junction bases not matched to a gene: 6. Germline CDR1 and CDR2: ENHRY and SYGVKD. CDR3 size: 12 residues. CDR3 DNA sequence: TGTGCCATCCAAACAGGGGGCGAAGAGCAGTTCTTC. Amino acid sequence: CAIQTGGEEQFF.

Notes on this clonotype: A far larger clone lies a single base away; this is likely a read error. V gene TRBV28 combines with J gene TRBJ2-7, with 12 bases lining up with TRBD1. V lost 5 bases and J lost 9; bases outside the gene matches: 11. Germline assignment: CDR1 MDHEN and CDR2 SYDVKM. CDR3 size: 15 residues. CDR3 DNA: TGTGCCAGCAGTCGGGCGGGACAGGGGGCTGTCGGGCAGTACTTC. It yields the protein CASSRAGQGAVGQYF.

This clonotype was seen ten or more times. The V call is TRBV28, the J call TRBJ2-1; 11 bases agree with TRBD1. The CDR3 spans 17 residues. CDR1 and CDR2 from the germline V gene are MDHEN and SYDVKM. The ends lost 7 bases at V and 8 bases at J; junction bases unmatched: 16. In nucleotides, the CDR3 is TGTGCCAGCATGGCCCCTGGGACAGGGGGAGGCCGCGATGAGCAGTTCTTC. It encodes CASMAPGTGGGRDEQFF.

This clonotype was counted only a few times. This chain uses TRBV7-9 with TRBJ1-2; D is possibly TRBD1 (5 bases). This CDR3 is built from 15 residues. The V and J ends lost 4 bases and 4 bases respectively, with 16 bases between them. From germline, CDR1 is SEHNR and CDR2 FQNEAQ (reference sequence). The CDR3 protein is CASSSTAGESYGYTF. The CDR3 DNA sequence: TGTGCCAGCAGCTCCACCGCGGGGGAGAGCTATGGCTACACCTTC.

At least ten counts were recorded for this clonotype. The V call is TRBV18, the J call TRBJ1-1; D gene unclear. Germline CDR1 and CDR2: KGHSH and LQKENI. V dropped 3 bases and J dropped 4 bases, with 9 bases sitting between them. The CDR3 length is 13 residues. CDR3: CASSPRGFTEAFF. The CDR3 DNA reads as TGTGCCAGCTCACCCCGGGGTTTCACTGAAGCTTTCTTT. Variable domain in full (rest from reference TRBV18 and TRBJ1-1): NAGVMQNPRHLVRRRGQEARLRCSPMKGHSHVYWYRQLPEEGLKFMVYLQKENIIDESGMPKERFSAEFPKEGPSILRIQQVVRGDSAAYFCASSPRGFTEAFFGQGTRLTVV.

This clonotype came up many times. The V gene is TRBV5-1, the J gene TRBJ2-5; D possibly corresponds to TRBD2 (6 bases). Germline CDR1 and CDR2: SGHRS and YFSETQ. The V end was cut by 2 bases, the J end by 5 bases, with 13 bases between. The CDR3 runs to 14 residues. The CDR3 protein is CASSFQGGMETQYF. CDR3 DNA: TGCGCCAGCAGCTTTCAGGGAGGAATGGAGACCCAGTACTTC.